These 6 T cell receptor beta chains originate from one sample sequenced in a study of CXCR3-negative and CXCR3-positive naive CD8 T cells. TRB cDNA was prepared as libraries by UMI-labeled 5' RACE. Following a re-call of the 5' RACE reads, TCRdb has one entry per CDR3 protein and lacks DNA. The table gives around 24,000 distinct CDR3 sequences; the top ten clones make up approximately 4.1% of it. Sequenced sample: naive CXCR3- CD8+ T cells from blood. Stated subset: CD45RO-CCR7+CD27+CD95- naive CD8+ T cells lacking CXCR3 (TNR3-). The source of these receptors is a human donor in good health. Some clones in this sample may be carry-over from other donors' samples.

The CDR3 reads CSVEGGGLQTQYF. This chain links TRBV29-1 with TRBJ2-5; the TCRdb call, TRBD1, lacks DNA for checking. The CDR3 is made up of 13 amino acids. In germline, CDR1 is SQVTM, CDR2 ANQGSEA.

The chain couples TRBV6-2 or TRBV6-3 to TRBJ2-2; the D gene TCRdb calls, TRBD1, cannot be checked with no DNA. In germline, CDR1 is MNHEY, CDR2 SVGEGT. This CDR3 comprises 15 residues. CDR3 region: CASSYTGANTGELFF.

The gene calls are TRBV7-9 and TRBJ2-6; TCRdb reports TRBD1, a call that lacks DNA to check it against. This CDR3 contains 16 residues. In germline, CDR1 is SEHNR, CDR2 FQNEAQ (reference sequence). The CDR3 region is CASSRTTGTGANVLTF. Variable domain in full (rest from reference TRBV7-9 and TRBJ2-6): DTGVSQNPRHKITKRGQNVTFRCDPISEHNRLYWYRQTLGQGPEFLTYFQNEAQLEKSRLLSDRFSAERPKGSFSTLEIQRTEQGDSAMYLCASSRTTGTGANVLTFGAGSRLTVL.

This rearrangement joins TRBV29-1 to TRBJ2-7; the D gene TCRdb calls, TRBD2, cannot be checked with no DNA. Germline V gene sequence: CDR1 SQVTM, CDR2 ANQGSEA. CDR3 length: 18 residues. The CDR3 is CSVEIGGVRTGGSYEQYF.

This clonotype is deemed medium-sized by its frequency. The V and J genes are TRBV29-1 and TRBJ2-3; TCRdb designates TRBD1, a call that cannot be tested without DNA. Germline CDR1 and CDR2: SQVTM and ANQGSEA. CDR3 length equals 14 residues. CDR3 protein: CSVGDRGRTDTQYF.

CDR3 protein: CASSGGGGNTEAFF. V and J are TRBV28 and TRBJ1-1; TCRdb names TRBD1, which stays unverified in the absence of DNA. This CDR3 is 14 amino acids long. Germline-derived CDR1 and CDR2 are MDHEN and SYDVKM.